This TCR beta chain stems from a study of T cells after yellow fever vaccination. Overall study context: The fractions with low cell numbers were processed using SMART-Seq v4 Ultra Low Input.

From germline, CDR1 is SGHTS and CDR2 YDEGEE. V was clipped by 0 bases and J by 8 bases, with 10 bases between them. The CDR3 covers 13 residues. TCRdb analysed the 5' RACE reads with MiXCR anew, one entry per CDR3 protein. Here the sample spans more than 450,000 distinct CDR3 sequences, 21% being singletons. The V gene is TRBV5-8, the J gene TRBJ2-3; D unclear. This TCR was sampled from a man younger than 30 who received the YFV17D yellow fever vaccine. The specimen was PBMCs, collected less than 25 days after the first yellow fever vaccination. CDR3 amino acids: CASSLGQGVTQYF. As DNA, the CDR3 is TGTGCCAGCAGCTTGGGTCAAGGAGTTACGCAGTATTTT.